A single sample gave rise to the 12 T cell receptor beta chains below, sequenced in a study of spatial heterogeneity in lung cancer. Time point here: sample taken at primary tumor resection. Sequencing was performed on whole RNA extracted from tumor and nontumor lung tissue, or from frozen PBMC, and the material was left unsorted. TCRdb passed the 5' RACE reads through MiXCR, listing each CDR3 protein once. The sample lists roughly 36,000 distinct CDR3 sequences; roughly 5.2% were seen once. The sequenced sample was PBMCs, obtained at surgery. Source of these receptors: a male donor with early-stage non-small cell lung cancer.

This clonotype was seen ten or more times. The chain joins TRBV20-1 to TRBJ2-7, with 7 bases identical to TRBD2. The germline gives CDR1 DFQATT, CDR2 SNEGSKA (reference sequence). The CDR3 length is 14 residues. With V trimmed by 6 bases and J by 0 bases, 8 bases remained unmatched. The CDR3 DNA is TGCAGTGCAACTGAGGCTAGCGGCTCCTACGAGCAGTACTTC. Its translation: CSATEASGSYEQYF.

V and J are TRBV7-3 and TRBJ2-7; D remains ambiguous. The V end was cut by 5 bases, the J end by 7 bases, with 12 bases between. Germline-derived CDR1 and CDR2 are SGHTA and FQGTGA. CDR3 length: 12 amino acids. Here the CDR3 reads CASSKPGLEQYF. The CDR3 DNA is TGTGCCAGCAGCAAACCTGGTTTGGAGCAGTACTTC.

This rearrangement joins TRBV12-3 or TRBV12-4 to TRBJ1-5, with D possibly matching TRBD1 (5 bases). Trimming cost V 7 bases and J 4 bases, with 11 bases left between them. This CDR3 comprises 13 residues. CDR3 DNA sequence: TGTGCCAGCATTCCGGGGCTTAATCAGCCCCAGCATTTT. Its translation is CASIPGLNQPQHF.

This clonotype was counted at least ten times. The chain recombines TRBV2 with TRBJ2-2, with D perhaps TRBD1 (5 bases). Looked up from germline, CDR1 is SNHLY and CDR2 is FYNNEI. CDR3 length equals 14 residues. V was clipped by 8 bases and J by 6 bases, with 16 bases between them. The CDR3 here is CASHLDSFPGELFF. The CDR3 DNA follows: TGTGCCAGCCACTTAGACAGCTTCCCCGGGGAGCTGTTTTTT.

This chain connects TRBV28 to TRBJ2-4, with D maybe TRBD1 (5 bases). CDR1 is MDHEN, CDR2 SYDVKM, per germline. V lost 1 base, J lost 0 bases, and 7 bases lay in between. The CDR3 spans 15 residues. CDR3 loop: CASSLSRGAKNIQYF. Here the CDR3 DNA reads TGTGCCAGCAGTTTATCAAGGGGAGCCAAAAACATTCAGTACTTC.

There are many counts of this clonotype. This sequence joins TRBV6-2 or TRBV6-3 and TRBJ2-1; TRBD2 matches at 8 bases. CDR3 length equals 16 residues. In germline, CDR1 is MNHEY, CDR2 SVGEGT. V trimming: 6 bases; J trimming: 0 bases; junction bases outside the gene matches: 7. CDR3 nucleotide sequence: TGTGCCAGCAGAGGGGGGACTAGTAGCTCCTACAATGAGCAGTTCTTC. Encoded protein: CASRGGTSSSYNEQFF.

This clonotype came up many times. The J gene is TRBJ2-3, the V gene TRBV20-1; D may correspond to TRBD1 or TRBD2 (6 bases each). Germline V gives CDR1 DFQATT, CDR2 SNEGSKA (reference sequence). This CDR3 has 17 amino acids. V was cut by 6 bases and J by 5 bases, with 27 bases left in between. The CDR3 DNA sequence: TGCAGTGCCCGAAACCGGGGGCAGGGAGTAACGAGAGATACGCAGTATTTT. As protein: CSARNRGQGVTRDTQYF.

This clonotype was found many times. The V and J genes are TRBV7-8 and TRBJ2-5; no definite D call. The V and J ends lost 3 bases and 3 bases respectively, with 11 bases between them. Germline CDR1 and CDR2: SGHVS and FQNEAQ. CDR3 length: 14 residues. DNA of the CDR3: TGTGCCAGCAGCTTCTTAGCCAGAGAAGAGACCCAGTACTTC. Its protein is CASSFLAREETQYF.

This clonotype came up many times. The CDR3: CASSPDIPGNTIYF. In DNA form, the CDR3 reads TGTGCCAGCTCACCAGACATTCCCGGAAACACCATATATTTT. The rearrangement uses TRBV18 and TRBJ1-3; D remains ambiguous. V was trimmed by 2 bases and J by 4 bases, leaving 9 bases between them. The CDR3 totals 14 residues. Germline CDR1 and CDR2: KGHSH and LQKENI. The full variable domain, rest sourced from reference TRBV18 and TRBJ1-3, is NAGVMQNPRHLVRRRGQEARLRCSPMKGHSHVYWYRQLPEEGLKFMVYLQKENIIDESGMPKERFSAEFPKEGPSILRIQQVVRGDSAAYFCASSPDIPGNTIYFGEGSWLTVV.

This clonotype was counted between two and nine times. The V call is TRBV21-1, the J call TRBJ1-5; no DNA check was done on the table's D call, TRBD1. TRBV21-1 is listed as a pseudogene. This CDR3 region has 17 residues. The CDR3 region has the DNA TGTGCCAGCAGCAAAGTGGGGACAGAGTTCGCCGGGCAGCCCCAGCATTTT. Translation gives CASSKVGTEFAGQPQHF.

In its sample, this clonotype was seen many times. The chain carries TRBV12-3 or TRBV12-4 and TRBJ2-7; D remains unclear. Trimming took off 6 bases at V and 3 bases at J, with 9 bases between the two ends. This CDR3 spans 12 amino acids. CDR3 protein: CASSPLGYEQYF. CDR3 bases: TGTGCCAGCAGCCCCTTGGGCTACGAGCAGTACTTC.

The sample holds many counts of this clonotype. The V call is TRBV4-3, the J call TRBJ1-1; D uncertain. Trimming removed 1 base from V and 3 bases from J, with 15 bases in between. This CDR3 region has 16 residues. The germline gives CDR1 LGHNA, CDR2 YSLEER. The CDR3 spells CASSQGSRGWDTEAFF. The CDR3 DNA reads as TGCGCCAGCAGCCAAGGGTCCCGGGGATGGGACACTGAAGCTTTCTTT.